The rows below give T cell receptor beta chains drawn from one sample of a study of regulatory T cells. The data were produced by immunoSEQ multiplex PCR, yet TCRdb's version contains in-frame clones alone and is incomplete. The sample carries about 18,000 clones, more than 90% recorded once. Sequencing input: CD8+ T cells sorted from blood. The receptors originated from a young adult with CD3G deficiency. The CDR3 runs from the conserved cysteine through the conserved F or W. Each record gives: V gene, CDR3 protein.

>TRBV7-2
CASSPWESDTQYF
>TRBV7-6
CASSLISGGTGELFF
>TRBV12-5
CASGLEVANRGTEAFF
>TRBV28
CASSPGLAGYNEQFF
>TRBV15
CATGQGNQPQHF
>TRBV5-5
CASSGTASYEQYF
>TRBV7-2
CASSFRGYNEQFF
>TRBV9
CASSGPGGPPNSPLHF
>TRBV6-1
CASSEGDSPYEQYF
>TRBV5-1
CASSPGQGAVEQYF
>TRBV6-6
CASTATGPEQYF
>TRBV5-5
CASRRGTGETYNEQFF
>TRBV29-1
CSVTPGQGPDEQFF
>TRBV28
CASSVGQILAKNIQYF
>TRBV28
CASSLAIGETQYF
>TRBV5-6
CASSSGHPNEQFF
>TRBV11-1
CASSFGSSNTEAFF
>TRBV5-1
CASSLGAGAAETQYF
>TRBV10-2
CASSGGTEQYF
>TRBV10-3
CAVQVRSPEANEQYF
>TRBV28
CASSYRGVTEAFF
>TRBV28
CASSYPSVPEAFF
>TRBV5-1
CASSGVEGGNEQFF
>TRBV27
CASGTETQYF
>TRBV6-5
CASSYGTGYSGYTF
>TRBV4-2
CASSQLPRDTDYEQYF
>TRBV10-3
CAIMGDTDWEQYF
>TRBV14
CASSQVWSGNTIYF
>TRBV19
CASTSYSDWTGNTIYF